The 21 T cell receptor beta chains below were found in one sample sequenced in a study of CD8+CD57+ T cells in acquired aplastic anemia. CDR3 and TCR beta VDJ profiling relied on a genomic DNA template. Via MiXCR, TCRdb re-called the reads, giving one row per CDR3 protein. The data hold 200,000 or so distinct CDR3 sequences, with 40% to 60% observed a single time. For sequencing, patients were chosen who had shown expansion of CD8+CD57+ cells by flow cytometry. Material: sorted CD4+, CD8+, or CD8+CD57+ T cells (not recorded which) from PBMCs. Receptors were obtained from a human donor with aplastic anemia.

About this clonotype: This sequence may be a read error, since a much larger clone differs from it by one base. The chain carries TRBV7-2 and TRBJ2-4, with 8 bases matching TRBD1. This CDR3 is 16 amino acids long. J was trimmed by 10 bases and V by 5 bases; bases with no gene match: 16. Germline CDR1 is SGHTA and CDR2 is FQGNSA. The CDR3 DNA sequence: TGTGCCAGCAGCCAACGTGAGACAGGGGCACTAGGGATTCAGTACTTC. It is translated as CASSQRETGALGIQYF.

In the case of this clonotype: A much larger clone lies one base from this, so it may be a read error. The V call is TRBV12-3 or TRBV12-4, the J call TRBJ1-2; possible D gene TRBD1, 5 bases. V lost 6 bases and J 4 bases, leaving 18 bases between the germline ends. CDR3 size: 15 residues. The CDR3 sequence is CASSQERGEGYGYTF. CDR3 bases: TGTGCCAGCAGCCAAGAACGGGGGGAAGGCTATGGCTACACCTTC.

This clonotype was seen just once. The genes are TRBV7-2 and TRBJ1-6; no reliable D call. This CDR3 is built from 16 residues. CDR1 is SGHTA and CDR2 is FQGNSA in the germline V gene. Trimming pared 3 bases from V and 11 bases from J, leaving 20 bases between. In nucleotides, the CDR3 is TGTGCCAGCAGCTTCGGCGGTAGGGAAAGTGGTCCACCCCTCCACTTT. Encoded protein: CASSFGGRESGPPLHF.

As concerns this clonotype: A read error may explain this, as a much larger clone is one base away. The rearrangement links TRBV5-1 to TRBJ1-4, with 7 positions matching TRBD1. The CDR3 totals 17 residues. Germline V gene lookup returns CDR1 SGHRS and CDR2 YFSETQ. The V segment lost 2 bases and the J segment 7 bases; nucleotides outside the gene matches: 14. This chain's CDR3 is CASSFGTAAGASEKLFF. The CDR3, as DNA: TGCGCCAGCAGCTTTGGGACAGCAGCGGGGGCTAGTGAAAAACTGTTTTTT.

This clonotype was counted many times. V is TRBV19 and J is TRBJ1-5, with D possibly TRBD1 on 6 matching bases. Trimming pared 0 bases from V and 9 bases from J, leaving 21 bases between. The CDR3 length is 17 residues. Germline V gene sequence: CDR1 LNHDA, CDR2 SQIVND (reference sequence). The CDR3 here is CASSIDSGRDFRGPQHF. The CDR3 coding sequence is TGTGCCAGTAGTATAGATTCGGGCAGGGATTTCAGGGGGCCCCAGCATTTT.

In this sample, this clonotype turned up a few times. It may be a read error: a sequence one base away is much more abundant. This chain links TRBV29-1 with TRBJ2-3; D perhaps matches TRBD1 (5 bases). CDR1 and CDR2 (germline): SQVTM, ANQGSEA. The CDR3 covers 15 residues. Trimming shortened V by 4 bases and J by 2 bases, and 16 bases separated the two germline ends. The CDR3 sequence: CSVGKQGGPTDTQYF. The CDR3 coding sequence is TGCAGCGTTGGGAAGCAGGGTGGCCCCACAGATACGCAGTATTTT.

V is TRBV7-3 and J is TRBJ2-7; D is tentatively TRBD1 or TRBD2 (6 bases each). There are 15 residues in the CDR3. Trimming left V 6 bases short and J 5 bases short, with 20 bases between. Germline V gene data show CDR1 as SGHTA and CDR2 as FQGTGA. CDR3: CASSPGQGRTDEQYF. The CDR3, as DNA: TGTGCCAGCAGTCCCGGTCAGGGGAGGACGGACGAGCAGTACTTC.

The table lists this clonotype with a few counts. V usage is TRBV19 and J usage is TRBJ1-1; 8 positions match TRBD1. CDR3 size: 14 residues. Germline CDR1 reads LNHDA; CDR2 reads SQIVND (reference sequence). Trimming took 9 bases from V and 3 from J; bases not matched to a gene: 9. This CDR3 is CASKPGGSDTEAFF. The CDR3 DNA reads TGTGCCAGCAAGCCAGGGGGCAGTGACACTGAAGCTTTCTTT.

This clonotype came up many times. The genes are TRBV20-1 and TRBJ2-7; D perhaps matches TRBD1 (5 bases). The CDR3 totals 11 residues. Germline loops: CDR1 DFQATT, CDR2 SNEGSKA (reference sequence). The germline V and J ends were trimmed by 7 bases and 13 bases, with 20 bases remaining between them. The CDR3 loop reads CSGQGLEAHYF. The CDR3 DNA reads TGCAGTGGGCAGGGTTTGGAAGCCCACTACTTC.

Only a few counts were recorded for this clonotype. The chain carries TRBV9 and TRBJ2-3, with 9 bases matching TRBD2. The CDR3 covers 15 residues. Trimming took 0 bases from V and 2 from J; bases not matched to a gene: 1. Germline V gene data show CDR1 as SGDLS and CDR2 as YYNGEE. The CDR3 spells CASSVGLADTDTQYF. The CDR3 nucleotides read TGTGCCAGCAGCGTAGGACTAGCGGACACAGATACGCAGTATTTT.

This chain uses TRBV7-9 with TRBJ1-6; 10 bases map to TRBD1. The CDR3 length is 15 residues. CDR1 is SEHNR and CDR2 is FQNEAQ in the germline V gene (reference sequence). The V segment lost 5 bases and the J segment 10 bases; nucleotides outside the gene matches: 8. The CDR3 DNA follows: TGTGCCAGCAGCCTAAATGACAGGGGGCAATCACCCCTCCACTTT. It is translated as CASSLNDRGQSPLHF.

Only a few counts were recorded for this clonotype. The rearrangement links TRBV6-1 to TRBJ2-3; maybe TRBD2 (6 bases). Germline V gene lookup returns CDR1 MNHNS and CDR2 SASEGT. This CDR3 comprises 13 residues. Trimming took off 6 bases at V and 4 bases at J, with 11 bases between the two ends. In nucleotides, the CDR3 is TGTGCCAGCAGCGCCACGGGGGCAGATACGCAGTATTTT. This gives the protein CASSATGADTQYF.

The V and J genes are TRBV20-1 and TRBJ2-5, with a tentative D call TRBD2 (5 bases). Trimming left V 3 bases short and J 1 base short, with 12 bases between. The CDR3 extends over 14 amino acids. From germline, CDR1 is DFQATT and CDR2 SNEGSKA (reference sequence). CDR3: CSARVGDSQETQYF. The CDR3, as DNA: TGCAGTGCTAGGGTGGGAGACTCCCAAGAGACCCAGTACTTC.

On this clonotype: It may be a read error: a sequence one base away is much more abundant. The chain recombines TRBV9 with TRBJ2-2; D gene uncertain. Germline V gene data show CDR1 as SGDLS and CDR2 as YYNGEE. The CDR3 length is 16 residues. The DNA of the CDR3 is TGTGCCAGCAGCGTAGCTGCGAGCTTGAACACCGAGGAGCTGTTTTTT. Translating gives CASSVAASLNTEELFF.

The V call is TRBV4-1, the J call TRBJ2-5, with 12 bases lining up with TRBD1. The trim removed 4 bases at V and 2 bases at J, leaving 8 bases unmatched. The CDR3 covers 17 residues. Looked up from germline, CDR1 is MGHRA and CDR2 is YSYEKL. The CDR3 protein is CASSRGQGAAGQETQYF. Written as DNA, the CDR3 is TGCGCCAGCAGCCGGGGACAGGGGGCAGCGGGGCAAGAGACCCAGTACTTC.

This clonotype was observed a few times. Sequence at one end of the junction differs from germline and may be a read error. This rearrangement joins TRBV10-3 to TRBJ2-6, with D possibly TRBD2 on 6 matching bases. The germline CDR1 and CDR2 sequences are ENHRY and SYGVKD. This CDR3 is built from 18 residues. Here the CDR3 reads CAISLQARGNRGVNVLTF. The CDR3 DNA follows: TGTGCCATCAGCCTACAGGCTCGGGGGAATCGAGGGGTCAACGTCCTGACTTTC.

This clonotype was counted a single time. The chain has TRBV7-6 and TRBJ2-3; weak D call: TRBD2 (7 bases). This CDR3 has 14 residues. Germline assignment: CDR1 SGHVS and CDR2 FNYEAQ. V dropped 5 bases and J dropped 3 bases, with 12 bases sitting between them. This chain's CDR3 is CASSGGAVTDTQYF. DNA for the CDR3: TGTGCCAGCAGCGGGGGGGCCGTAACAGATACGCAGTATTTT. Together with reference TRBV7-6 and TRBJ2-3, the CDR3 gives the full variable domain: GAGVSQSPRYKVTKRGQDVALRCDPISGHVSLYWYRQALGQGPEFLTYFNYEAQQDKSGLPNDRFSAERPEGSISTLTIQRTEQRDSAMYRCASSGGAVTDTQYFGPGTRLTVL.

This clonotype came up many times. V is TRBV29-1 and J is TRBJ1-1; D is uncertain. Germline V gene lookup returns CDR1 SQVTM and CDR2 ANQGSEA. Trimming took 4 bases from V and 4 from J, leaving 13 bases between them. This CDR3 is 13 amino acids long. For the CDR3, the DNA is TGCAGCGTTGTTTTAGGGTTGGGCACTGAAGCTTTCTTT. Translation: CSVVLGLGTEAFF.

Ten or more counts support this clonotype. This sequence joins TRBV20-1 and TRBJ1-4; D is undetermined. Per the germline V gene, CDR1 is DFQATT and CDR2 is SNEGSKA (reference sequence). V lost 0 bases and J 7 bases, leaving 12 bases between the germline ends. The CDR3 runs to 14 residues. The CDR3 sequence is CSARDMGEGEKLFF. Written as DNA, the CDR3 is TGCAGTGCTAGAGATATGGGTGAGGGTGAAAAACTGTTTTTT.

This clonotype occurred many times. The V gene is TRBV6-5, the J gene TRBJ1-6, with D perhaps TRBD1 (6 bases). In germline, CDR1 is MNHEY, CDR2 SVGAGI. The germline V and J ends were trimmed by 8 bases and 9 bases, with 20 bases remaining between them. The CDR3 loop spans 15 amino acids. The CDR3 is CASRLTQGLRSPLHF. DNA of the CDR3: TGTGCCAGCCGACTTACCCAGGGGCTTCGTTCACCCCTCCACTTT.

On this clonotype itself: Given a much more abundant clone one base away, this may be a read error. The V and J genes are TRBV20-1 and TRBJ2-3; D is perhaps TRBD1 (6 bases). Per the germline V gene, CDR1 is DFQATT and CDR2 is SNEGSKA (reference sequence). The CDR3 extends over 11 amino acids. This CDR3 is CGARGGSAQYF. The CDR3 DNA follows: TGCGGTGCTAGAGGGGGTAGCGCGCAGTATTTT.